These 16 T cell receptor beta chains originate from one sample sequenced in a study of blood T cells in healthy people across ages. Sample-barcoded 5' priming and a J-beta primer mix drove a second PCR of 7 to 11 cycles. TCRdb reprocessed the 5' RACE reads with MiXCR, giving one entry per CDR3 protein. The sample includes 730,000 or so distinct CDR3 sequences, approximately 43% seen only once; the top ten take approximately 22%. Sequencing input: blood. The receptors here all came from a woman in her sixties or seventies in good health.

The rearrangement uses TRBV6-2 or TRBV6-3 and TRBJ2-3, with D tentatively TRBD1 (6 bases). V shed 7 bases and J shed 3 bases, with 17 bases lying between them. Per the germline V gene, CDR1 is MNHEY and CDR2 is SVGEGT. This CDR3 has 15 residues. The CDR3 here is CASTRQGISTDTQYF. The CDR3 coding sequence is TGTGCCAGCACCCGCCAGGGGATATCGACAGATACGCAGTATTTT.

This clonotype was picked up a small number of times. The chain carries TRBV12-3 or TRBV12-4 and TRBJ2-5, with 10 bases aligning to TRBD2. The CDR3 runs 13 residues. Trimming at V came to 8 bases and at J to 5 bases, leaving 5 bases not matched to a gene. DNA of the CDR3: TGTGCCAGCGGGAAGCGGGGGGGCGAGACCCAGTACTTC. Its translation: CASGKRGGETQYF.

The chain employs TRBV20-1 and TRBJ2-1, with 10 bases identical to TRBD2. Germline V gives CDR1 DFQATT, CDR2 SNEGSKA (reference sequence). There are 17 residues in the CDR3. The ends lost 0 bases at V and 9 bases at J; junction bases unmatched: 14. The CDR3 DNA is TGCAGTGCTAGAGATCTCCGTGGGCTAGCGGGAGTTATTGAGCAGTTCTTC. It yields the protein CSARDLRGLAGVIEQFF.

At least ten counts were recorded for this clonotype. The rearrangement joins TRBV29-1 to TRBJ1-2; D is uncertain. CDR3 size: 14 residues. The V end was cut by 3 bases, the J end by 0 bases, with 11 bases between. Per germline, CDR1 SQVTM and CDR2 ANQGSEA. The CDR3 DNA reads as TGCAGCGTTGACTCGGACGGTTCTAACTATGGCTACACCTTC. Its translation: CSVDSDGSNYGYTF.

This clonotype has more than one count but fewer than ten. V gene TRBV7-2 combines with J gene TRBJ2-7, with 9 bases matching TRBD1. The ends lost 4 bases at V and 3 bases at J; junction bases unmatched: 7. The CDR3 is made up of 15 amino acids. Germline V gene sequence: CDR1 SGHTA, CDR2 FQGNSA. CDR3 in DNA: TGTGCCAGCAGCTGGGCCGGGACAGGGTACTACGAGCAGTACTTC. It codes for CASSWAGTGYYEQYF.

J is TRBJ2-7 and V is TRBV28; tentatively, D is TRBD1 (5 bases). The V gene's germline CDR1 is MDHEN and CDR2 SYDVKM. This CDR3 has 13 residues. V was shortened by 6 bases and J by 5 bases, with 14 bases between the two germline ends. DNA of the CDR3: TGTGCCAGCAGAACCGACAGTATCAACGAGCAGTACTTC. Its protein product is CASRTDSINEQYF. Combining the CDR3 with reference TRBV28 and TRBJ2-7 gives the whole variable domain DVKVTQSSRYLVKRTGEKVFLECVQDMDHENMFWYRQDPGLGLRLIYFSYDVKMKEKGDIPEGYSVSREKKERFSLILESASTNQTSMYLCASRTDSINEQYFGPGTRLTVT.

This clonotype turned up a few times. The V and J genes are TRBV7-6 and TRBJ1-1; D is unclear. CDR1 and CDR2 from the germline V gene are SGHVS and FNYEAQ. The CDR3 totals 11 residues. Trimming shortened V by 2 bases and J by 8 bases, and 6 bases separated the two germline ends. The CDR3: CASSLKGEAFF. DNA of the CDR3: TGTGCCAGCAGCTTAAAAGGGGAAGCTTTCTTT.

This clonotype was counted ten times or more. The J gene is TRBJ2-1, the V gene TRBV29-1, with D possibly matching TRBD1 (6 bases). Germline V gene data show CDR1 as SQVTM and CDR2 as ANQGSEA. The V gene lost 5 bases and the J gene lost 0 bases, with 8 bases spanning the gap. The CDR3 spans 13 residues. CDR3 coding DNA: TGCAGCGTTATACAGGGCTCCTACAATGAGCAGTTCTTC. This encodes CSVIQGSYNEQFF.

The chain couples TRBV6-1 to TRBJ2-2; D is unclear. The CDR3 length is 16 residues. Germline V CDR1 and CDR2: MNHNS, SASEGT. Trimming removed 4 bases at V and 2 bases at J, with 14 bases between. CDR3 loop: CASSGPGPANTGELFF. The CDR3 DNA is TGTGCCAGCAGTGGGCCGGGTCCGGCCAACACCGGGGAGCTGTTTTTT.

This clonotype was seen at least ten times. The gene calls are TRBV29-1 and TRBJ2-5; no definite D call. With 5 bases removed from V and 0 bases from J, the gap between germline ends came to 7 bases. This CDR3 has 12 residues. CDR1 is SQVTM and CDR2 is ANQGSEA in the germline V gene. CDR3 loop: CSVFSNQETQYF. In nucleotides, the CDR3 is TGCAGCGTTTTTTCTAACCAAGAGACCCAGTACTTC. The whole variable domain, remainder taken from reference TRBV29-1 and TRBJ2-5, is SAVISQKPSRDICQRGTSLTIQCQVDSQVTMMFWYRQQPGQSLTLIATANQGSEATYESGFVIDKFPISRPNLTFSTLTVSNMSPEDSSIYLCSVFSNQETQYFGPGTRLLVL.

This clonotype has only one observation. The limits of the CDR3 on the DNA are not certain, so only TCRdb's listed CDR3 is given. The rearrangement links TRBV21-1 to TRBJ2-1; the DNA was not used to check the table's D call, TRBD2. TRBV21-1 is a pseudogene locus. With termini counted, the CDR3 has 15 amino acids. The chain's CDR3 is CASSKRVAGGSEQFF.

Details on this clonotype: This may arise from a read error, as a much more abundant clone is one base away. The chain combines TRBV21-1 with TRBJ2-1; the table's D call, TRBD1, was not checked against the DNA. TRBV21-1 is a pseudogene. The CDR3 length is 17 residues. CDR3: CASSKVPRPFKGHEQFF. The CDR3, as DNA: TGTGCCAGCAGCAAAGTTCCCCGGCCTTTCAAGGGGCACGAGCAGTTCTTC.

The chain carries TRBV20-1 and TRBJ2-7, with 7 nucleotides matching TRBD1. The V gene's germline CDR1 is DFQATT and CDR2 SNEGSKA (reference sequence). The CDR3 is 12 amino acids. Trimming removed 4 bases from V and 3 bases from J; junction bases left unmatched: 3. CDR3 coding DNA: TGCAGTGCTACCAGGACAGGCTACGAGCAGTACTTC. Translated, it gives CSATRTGYEQYF.

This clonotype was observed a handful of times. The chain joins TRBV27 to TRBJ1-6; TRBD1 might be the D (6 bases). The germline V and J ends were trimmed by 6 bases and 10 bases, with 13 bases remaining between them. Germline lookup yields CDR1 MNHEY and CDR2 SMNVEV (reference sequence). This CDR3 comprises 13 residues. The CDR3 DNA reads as TGTGCCAGCAGAGTACAGGGTGGGTCACCCCTCCACTTT. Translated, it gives CASRVQGGSPLHF.

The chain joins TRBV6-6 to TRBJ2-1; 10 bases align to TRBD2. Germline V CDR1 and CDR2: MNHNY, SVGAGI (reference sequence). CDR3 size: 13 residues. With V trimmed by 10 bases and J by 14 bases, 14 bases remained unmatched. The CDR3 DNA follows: TGTGCCATCGGGGCTAGCGGGAGAGTTGGGGAGTTCTTC. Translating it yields CAIGASGRVGEFF.

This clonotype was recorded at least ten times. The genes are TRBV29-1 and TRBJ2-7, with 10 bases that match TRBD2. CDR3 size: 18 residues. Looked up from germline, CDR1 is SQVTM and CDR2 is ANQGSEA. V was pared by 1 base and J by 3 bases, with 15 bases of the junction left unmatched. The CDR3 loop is CSVEVLREASGSFYEQYF. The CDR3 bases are TGCAGCGTTGAAGTTCTCAGAGAGGCTAGCGGGAGTTTCTACGAGCAGTACTTC.